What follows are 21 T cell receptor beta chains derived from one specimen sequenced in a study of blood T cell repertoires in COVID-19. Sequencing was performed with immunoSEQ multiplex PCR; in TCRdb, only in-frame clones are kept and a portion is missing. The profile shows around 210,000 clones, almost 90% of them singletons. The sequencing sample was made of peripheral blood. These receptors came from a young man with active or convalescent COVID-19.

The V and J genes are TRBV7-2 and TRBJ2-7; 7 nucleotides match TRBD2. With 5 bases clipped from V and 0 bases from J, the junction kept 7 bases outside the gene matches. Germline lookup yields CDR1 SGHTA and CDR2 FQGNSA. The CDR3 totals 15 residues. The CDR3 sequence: CASSPSGKSSYEQYF. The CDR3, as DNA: TGTGCCAGCAGCCCCAGCGGGAAGAGCTCCTACGAGCAGTACTTC.

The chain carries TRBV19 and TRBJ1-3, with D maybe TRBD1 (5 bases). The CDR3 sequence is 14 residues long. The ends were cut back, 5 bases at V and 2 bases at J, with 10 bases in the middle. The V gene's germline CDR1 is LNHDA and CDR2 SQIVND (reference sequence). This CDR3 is CASSHDRPGNTIYF. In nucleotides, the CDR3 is TGTGCCAGTAGTCATGACAGACCTGGAAACACCATATATTTT.

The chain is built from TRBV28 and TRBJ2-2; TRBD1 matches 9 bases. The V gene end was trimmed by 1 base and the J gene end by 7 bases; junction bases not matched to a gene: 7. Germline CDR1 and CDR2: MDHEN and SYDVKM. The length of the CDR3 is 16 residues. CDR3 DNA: TGTGCCAGCAGTTTATACGGACAGGGGAAATTCGGGGAGCTGTTTTTT. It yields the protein CASSLYGQGKFGELFF. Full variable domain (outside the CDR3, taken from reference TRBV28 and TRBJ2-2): DVKVTQSSRYLVKRTGEKVFLECVQDMDHENMFWYRQDPGLGLRLIYFSYDVKMKEKGDIPEGYSVSREKKERFSLILESASTNQTSMYLCASSLYGQGKFGELFFGEGSRLTVL.

The CDR3 coding sequence is TGTGCTAGTGGGGAGGACGGACAGCCGTACAATGAGCAGTTCTTC. Amino acid sequence: CASGEDGQPYNEQFF. V usage is TRBV12-5 and J usage is TRBJ2-1; possibly TRBD1 for D (6 bases). The CDR3 is made up of 15 amino acids. Germline CDR1 LGHNT, CDR2 FRNRAP. Trimming removed 6 bases from V and 4 bases from J, with 16 bases in between.

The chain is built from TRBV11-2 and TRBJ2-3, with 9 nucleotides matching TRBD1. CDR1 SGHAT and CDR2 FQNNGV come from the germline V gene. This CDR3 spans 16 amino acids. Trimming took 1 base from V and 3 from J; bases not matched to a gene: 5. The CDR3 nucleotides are TGTGCCAGCAGCTTAGTAGTGACAGGGGGTACAGATACGCAGTATTTT. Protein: CASSLVVTGGTDTQYF.

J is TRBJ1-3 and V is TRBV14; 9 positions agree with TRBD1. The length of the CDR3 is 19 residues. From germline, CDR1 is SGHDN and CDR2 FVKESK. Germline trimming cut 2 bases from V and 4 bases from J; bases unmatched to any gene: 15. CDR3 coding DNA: TGTGCCAGCAGCCAACGGTCGGGGACAGGGCTTTTCGGCGGAAACACCATATATTTT. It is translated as CASSQRSGTGLFGGNTIYF. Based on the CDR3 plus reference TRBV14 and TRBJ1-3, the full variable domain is EAGVTQFPSHSVIEKGQTVTLRCDPISGHDNLYWYRRVMGKEIKFLLHFVKESKQDESGMPNNRFLAERTGGTYSTLKVQPAELEDSGVYFCASSQRSGTGLFGGNTIYFGEGSWLTVV.

This CDR3 reads CASSYGGPREQYF. For the CDR3, the DNA is TGTGCCAGCAGTTACGGCGGTCCTAGAGAGCAGTACTTC. The V call is TRBV6-2 or TRBV6-3, the J call TRBJ2-7; no definite D call. The germline V gene has CDR1 MNHEY and CDR2 SVGEGT. V was trimmed by 2 bases and J by 7 bases, leaving 12 bases between them. CDR3 length equals 13 residues.

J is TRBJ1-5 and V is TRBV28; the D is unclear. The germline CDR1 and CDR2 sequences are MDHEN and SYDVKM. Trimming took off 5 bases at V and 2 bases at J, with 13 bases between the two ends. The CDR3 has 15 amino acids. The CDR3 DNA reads TGTGCCAGCAGTCCATCGGTTCGGGGCAATCAGCCCCAGCATTTT. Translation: CASSPSVRGNQPQHF.

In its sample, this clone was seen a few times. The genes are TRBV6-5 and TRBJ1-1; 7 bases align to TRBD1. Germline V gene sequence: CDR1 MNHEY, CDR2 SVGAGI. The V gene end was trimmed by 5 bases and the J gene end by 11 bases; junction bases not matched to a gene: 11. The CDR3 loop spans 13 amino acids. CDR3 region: CASSRQGWVGAFF. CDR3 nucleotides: TGTGCCAGCAGTAGACAGGGTTGGGTTGGGGCTTTCTTT.

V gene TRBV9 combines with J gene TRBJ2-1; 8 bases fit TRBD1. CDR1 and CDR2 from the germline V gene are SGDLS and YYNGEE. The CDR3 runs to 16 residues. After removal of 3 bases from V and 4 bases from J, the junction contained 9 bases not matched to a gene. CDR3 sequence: CASSAIRGPQYNEQFF. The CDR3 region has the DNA TGTGCCAGCAGCGCGATCAGGGGGCCCCAGTACAATGAGCAGTTCTTC.

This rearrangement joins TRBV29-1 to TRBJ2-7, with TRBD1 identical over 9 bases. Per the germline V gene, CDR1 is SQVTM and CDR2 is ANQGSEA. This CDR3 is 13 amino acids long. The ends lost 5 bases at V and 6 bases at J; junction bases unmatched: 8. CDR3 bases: TGCAGCGTTTTTACAGGGGGCTCAGGCGAGCAGTACTTC. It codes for CSVFTGGSGEQYF.

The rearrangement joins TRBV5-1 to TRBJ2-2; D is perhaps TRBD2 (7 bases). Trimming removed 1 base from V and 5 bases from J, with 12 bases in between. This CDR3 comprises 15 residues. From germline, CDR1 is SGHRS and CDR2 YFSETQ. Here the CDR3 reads CASSLRGAGTGELFF. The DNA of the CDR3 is TGCGCCAGCAGCTTGCGGGGGGCAGGGACCGGGGAGCTGTTTTTT.

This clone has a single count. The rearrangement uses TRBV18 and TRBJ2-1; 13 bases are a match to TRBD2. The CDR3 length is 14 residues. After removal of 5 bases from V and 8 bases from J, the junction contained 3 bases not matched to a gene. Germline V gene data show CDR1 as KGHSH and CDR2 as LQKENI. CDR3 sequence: CASSAGLAGDEQFF. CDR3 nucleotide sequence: TGTGCCAGCTCAGCAGGACTAGCGGGAGATGAGCAGTTCTTC.

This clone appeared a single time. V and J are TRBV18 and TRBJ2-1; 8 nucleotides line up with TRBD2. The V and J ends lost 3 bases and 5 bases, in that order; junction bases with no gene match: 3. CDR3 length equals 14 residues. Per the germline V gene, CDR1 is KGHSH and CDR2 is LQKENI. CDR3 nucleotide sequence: TGTGCCAGCTCACCGCAACTAGCGGACAATGAGCAGTTCTTC. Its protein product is CASSPQLADNEQFF. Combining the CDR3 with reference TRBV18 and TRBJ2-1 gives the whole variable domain NAGVMQNPRHLVRRRGQEARLRCSPMKGHSHVYWYRQLPEEGLKFMVYLQKENIIDESGMPKERFSAEFPKEGPSILRIQQVVRGDSAAYFCASSPQLADNEQFFGPGTRLTVL.

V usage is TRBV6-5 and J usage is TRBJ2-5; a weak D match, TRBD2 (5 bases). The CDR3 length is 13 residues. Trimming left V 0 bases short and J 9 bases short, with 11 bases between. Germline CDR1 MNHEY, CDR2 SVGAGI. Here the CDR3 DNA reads TGTGCCAGCAGTTACTCGGTCGTGGACTCCCAGTACTTC. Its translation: CASSYSVVDSQYF.

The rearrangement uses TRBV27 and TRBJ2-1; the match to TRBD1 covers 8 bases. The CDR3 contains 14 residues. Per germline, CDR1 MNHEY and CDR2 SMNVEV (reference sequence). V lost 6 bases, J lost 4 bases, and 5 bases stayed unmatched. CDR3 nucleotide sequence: TGTGCCAGCAGCCGGACAGGGAGTTACAATGAGCAGTTCTTC. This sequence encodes CASSRTGSYNEQFF.

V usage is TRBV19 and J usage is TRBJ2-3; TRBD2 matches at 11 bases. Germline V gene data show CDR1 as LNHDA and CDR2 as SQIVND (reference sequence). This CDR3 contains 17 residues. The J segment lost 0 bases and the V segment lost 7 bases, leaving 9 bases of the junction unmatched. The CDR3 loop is CASTATSGIESTDTQYF. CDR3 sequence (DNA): TGTGCCAGTACTGCGACTAGCGGGATAGAGAGCACAGATACGCAGTATTTT.

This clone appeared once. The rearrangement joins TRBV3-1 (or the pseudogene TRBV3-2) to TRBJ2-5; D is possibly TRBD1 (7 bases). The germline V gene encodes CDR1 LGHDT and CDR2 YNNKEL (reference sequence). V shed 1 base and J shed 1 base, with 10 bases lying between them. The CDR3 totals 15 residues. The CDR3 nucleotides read TGTGCCAGCAGCCAAGTCCAGGGGGGCCAAGAGACCCAGTACTTC. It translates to CASSQVQGGQETQYF.

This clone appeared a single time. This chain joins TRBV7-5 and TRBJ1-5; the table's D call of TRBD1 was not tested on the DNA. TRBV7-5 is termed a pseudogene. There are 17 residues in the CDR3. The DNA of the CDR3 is TGTGTCAGAAGCCTCATCACCAGGGGGTATAGCAATCAGCCCCAGCATTTT. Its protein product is CVRSLITRGYSNQPQHF.

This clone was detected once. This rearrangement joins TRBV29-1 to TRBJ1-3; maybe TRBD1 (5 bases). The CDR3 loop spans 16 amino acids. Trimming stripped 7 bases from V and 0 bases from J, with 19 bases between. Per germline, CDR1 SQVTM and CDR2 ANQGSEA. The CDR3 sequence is CSAISYFDSSGNTIYF. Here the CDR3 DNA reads TGCAGCGCTATCTCTTACTTCGACAGCTCTGGAAACACCATATATTTT.

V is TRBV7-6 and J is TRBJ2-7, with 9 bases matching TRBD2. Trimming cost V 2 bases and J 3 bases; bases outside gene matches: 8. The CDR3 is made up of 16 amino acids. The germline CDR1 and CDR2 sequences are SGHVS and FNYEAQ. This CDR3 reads CASSLSDDSGSYEQYF. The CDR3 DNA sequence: TGTGCCAGCAGCTTATCAGATGATAGCGGGAGCTACGAGCAGTACTTC.